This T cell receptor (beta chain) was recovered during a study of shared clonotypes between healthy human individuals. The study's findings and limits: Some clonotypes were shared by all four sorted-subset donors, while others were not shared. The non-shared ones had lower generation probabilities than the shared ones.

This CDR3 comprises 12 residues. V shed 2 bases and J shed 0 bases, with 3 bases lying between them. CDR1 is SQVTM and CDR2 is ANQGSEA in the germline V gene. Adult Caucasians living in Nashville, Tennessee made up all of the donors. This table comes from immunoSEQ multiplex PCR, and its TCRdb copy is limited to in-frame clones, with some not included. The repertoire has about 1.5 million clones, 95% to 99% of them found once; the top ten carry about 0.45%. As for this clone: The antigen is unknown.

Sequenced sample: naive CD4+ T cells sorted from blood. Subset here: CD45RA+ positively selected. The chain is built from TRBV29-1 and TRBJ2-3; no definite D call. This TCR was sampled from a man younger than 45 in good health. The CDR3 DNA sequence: TGCAGCGTTGAAAGGAGCACAGATACGCAGTATTTT. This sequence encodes CSVERSTDTQYF.